Below are 8 T cell receptor beta chains sequenced from a single sample in a study of cytomegalovirus exposure and HLA in healthy donors (dated by TCRdb to 2016 to 2017). Libraries came from the immunoSEQ multiplex PCR assay. For the multiplex PCR, a mixture combining 60 forward primers for TCR Vbeta segments and 13 reverse primers for TCR Jbeta segments was used. What TCRdb holds here is the immuneACCESS table cut down to in-frame rearrangements. Part of the clones is not present; checked against another copy, under half of the missing clones reflect an unresolved V gene, and the others are unexplained. Counted in this sample were fewer than 150,000 clones; about 75% of them appeared once. The ten largest clones represent approximately 1.8% of the sample. The sample comprised PBMCs. These receptors all stem from a woman in her 30s in good health and CMV-seronegative.

V usage is TRBV18 and J usage is TRBJ2-6; 8 bases are a match to TRBD1. Germline trimming cut 5 bases from V and 2 bases from J; bases unmatched to any gene: 8. The germline gives CDR1 KGHSH, CDR2 LQKENI. The CDR3 covers 17 residues. The CDR3 is CASSEDRVVAGANVLTF. The DNA of the CDR3 is TGTGCCAGCTCAGAGGACAGGGTGGTCGCTGGGGCCAACGTCCTGACTTTC.

The CDR3 bases are TGTGCCAGCCCTGGACCCGGGAGGGCCCTGGGGGATACGCAGTATTTT. This encodes CASPGPGRALGDTQYF. This chain uses TRBV28 with TRBJ2-3; 8 bases map to TRBD2. Germline loops: CDR1 MDHEN, CDR2 SYDVKM. The CDR3 totals 16 residues. J was trimmed by 6 bases and V by 8 bases; bases with no gene match: 16.

The chain links TRBV2 to TRBJ2-4, with D perhaps TRBD2 (6 bases). CDR3 length equals 14 residues. The germline gives CDR1 SNHLY, CDR2 FYNNEI. The ends were cut back, 3 bases at V and 0 bases at J, with 6 bases in the middle. The CDR3: CASSEGLAKNIQYF. The CDR3 coding sequence is TGTGCCAGCAGTGAGGGACTAGCCAAAAACATTCAGTACTTC.

The chain carries TRBV6-1 and TRBJ2-7; weak D call: TRBD1 (5 bases). V was trimmed by 7 bases and J by 2 bases, leaving 9 bases between them. The CDR3 contains 12 residues. CDR1 is MNHNS and CDR2 is SASEGT in the germline V gene. The CDR3 DNA reads TGTGCCAGCACCGGACACACCTACGAGCAGTACGTC. Translated: CASTGHTYEQYV.

The chain employs TRBV6-6 and TRBJ1-2; D ambiguous. CDR3 length equals 13 residues. Germline-derived CDR1 and CDR2 are MNHNY and SVGAGI (reference sequence). Trimming pared 2 bases from V and 1 base from J, leaving 5 bases between. CDR3 sequence reads: CASSYELNYGYTF. The CDR3 region has the DNA TGTGCCAGCAGTTACGAGCTTAACTATGGCTACACCTTC.

The rearrangement links TRBV5-1 to TRBJ2-1; TRBD2 aligns across 13 bases. The CDR3 length is 15 residues. The V and J ends lost 3 bases and 5 bases, in that order; junction bases with no gene match: 2. Germline lookup yields CDR1 SGHRS and CDR2 YFSETQ. CDR3 in amino acids: CASSWGTSGNNEQFF. The CDR3 coding sequence is TGCGCCAGCAGCTGGGGGACTAGCGGGAACAATGAGCAGTTCTTC.

This clone was counted once. CDR3 DNA: TGTGCCAGCAGCTTCAGACAGGGCCTCTCTGGAAACACCATATATTTT. Encoded protein: CASSFRQGLSGNTIYF. The rearrangement uses TRBV7-9 and TRBJ1-3; 7 bases are a match to TRBD1. The trim removed 3 bases at V and 0 bases at J, leaving 5 bases unmatched. This CDR3 comprises 16 residues. Germline CDR1 SEHNR, CDR2 FQNEAQ (reference sequence).

This sequence joins TRBV4-2 and TRBJ2-4, with TRBD1 matching over 10 bases. Germline values: CDR1 LGHNA, CDR2 YNFKEQ. This CDR3 comprises 16 residues. The V gene end was trimmed by 8 bases and the J gene end by 5 bases; junction bases not matched to a gene: 12. DNA for the CDR3: TGTGCCAGCGGCCGGGGGCGAGGGACAGGGGAAAACATTCAGTACTTC. It yields the protein CASGRGRGTGENIQYF.